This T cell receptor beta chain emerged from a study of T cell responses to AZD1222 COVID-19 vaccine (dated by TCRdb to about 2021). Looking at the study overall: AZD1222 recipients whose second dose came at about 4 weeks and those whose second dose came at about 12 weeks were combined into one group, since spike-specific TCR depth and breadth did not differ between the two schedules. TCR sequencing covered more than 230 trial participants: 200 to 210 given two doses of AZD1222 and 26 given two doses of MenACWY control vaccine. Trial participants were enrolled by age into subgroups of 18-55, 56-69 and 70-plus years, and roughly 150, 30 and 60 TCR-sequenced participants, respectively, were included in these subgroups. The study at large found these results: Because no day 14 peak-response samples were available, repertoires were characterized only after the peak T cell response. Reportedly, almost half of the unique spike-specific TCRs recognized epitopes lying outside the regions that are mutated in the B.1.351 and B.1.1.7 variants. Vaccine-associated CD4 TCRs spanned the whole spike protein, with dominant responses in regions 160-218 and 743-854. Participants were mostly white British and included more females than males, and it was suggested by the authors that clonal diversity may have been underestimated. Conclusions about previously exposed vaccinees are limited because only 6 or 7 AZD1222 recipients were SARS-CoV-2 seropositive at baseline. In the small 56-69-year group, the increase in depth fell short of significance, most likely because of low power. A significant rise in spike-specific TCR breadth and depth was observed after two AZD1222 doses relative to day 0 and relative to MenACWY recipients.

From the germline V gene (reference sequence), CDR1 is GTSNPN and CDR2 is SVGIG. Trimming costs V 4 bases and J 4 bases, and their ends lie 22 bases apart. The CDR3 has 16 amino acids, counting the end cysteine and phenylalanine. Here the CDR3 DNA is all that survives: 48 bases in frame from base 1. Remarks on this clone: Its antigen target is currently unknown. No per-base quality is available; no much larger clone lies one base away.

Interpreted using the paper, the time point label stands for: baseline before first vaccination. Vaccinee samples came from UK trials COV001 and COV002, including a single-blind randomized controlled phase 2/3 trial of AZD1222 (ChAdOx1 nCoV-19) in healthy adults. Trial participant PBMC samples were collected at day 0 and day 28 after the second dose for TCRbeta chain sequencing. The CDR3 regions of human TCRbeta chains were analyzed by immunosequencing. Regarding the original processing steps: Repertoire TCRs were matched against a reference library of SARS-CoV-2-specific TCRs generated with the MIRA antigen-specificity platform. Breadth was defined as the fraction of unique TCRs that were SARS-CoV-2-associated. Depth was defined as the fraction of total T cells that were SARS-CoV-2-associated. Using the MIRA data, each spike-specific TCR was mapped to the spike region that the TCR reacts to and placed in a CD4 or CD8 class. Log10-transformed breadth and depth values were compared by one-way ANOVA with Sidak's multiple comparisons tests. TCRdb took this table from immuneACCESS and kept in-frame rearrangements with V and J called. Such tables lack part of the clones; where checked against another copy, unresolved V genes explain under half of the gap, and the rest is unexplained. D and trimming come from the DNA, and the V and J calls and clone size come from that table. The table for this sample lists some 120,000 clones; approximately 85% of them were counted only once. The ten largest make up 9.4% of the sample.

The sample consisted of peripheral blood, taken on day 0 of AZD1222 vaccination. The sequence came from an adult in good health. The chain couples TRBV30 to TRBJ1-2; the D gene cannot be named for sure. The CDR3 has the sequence CAWKPSVIGGSYGYTF. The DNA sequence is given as TGTGCCTGGAAACCCTCCGTAATAGGAGGGAGCTATGGCTACACCTTC.